This TCR beta chain was identified in a study of blood T cell repertoires in COVID-19. The wider study: Whether acute or convalescent, the COVID-19 samples came from the United States, Italy and Spain. Sample material is recorded as cDNA or gDNA derived from T cells, B-cell-depleted T cells, or PBMCs.

CDR1 and CDR2 (germline): GTSNPN, SVGIG (reference sequence). V lost 0 bases and J 3 bases, leaving 11 bases between the germline ends. This CDR3 comprises 14 residues. The protocol was immunoSEQ multiplex PCR, while the TCRdb copy is restricted to in-frame clones and leaves out a portion. The sample consists of about 200,000 clones, roughly four fifths of them appearing once. V and J are TRBV30 and TRBJ1-1; maybe TRBD1 (6 bases). The source is a woman aged 70-85 years with active or convalescent COVID-19. The sample taken for sequencing was peripheral blood. CDR3 in DNA: TGTGCCTGGAGTGTTGGTCAGGGGCACACTGAAGCTTTCTTT. Translating it yields CAWSVGQGHTEAFF.